These 21 T cell receptor beta chains were all obtained from the same sample, sequenced in a study of OX40 agonist ivuxolimab in advanced cancers. Libraries were prepared by immunoSEQ multiplex PCR; TCRdb keeps only in-frame clonotypes and omits some of them. The top ten hold under 0.85% of the sample, which has tens of thousands of clones, around 86% seen once. Source: CD4+ or CD8+ T cells sorted from blood, taken in a trial of the OX40 agonist ivuxolimab. The source of these receptors is an adult with an advanced solid tumor such as melanoma, head and neck, liver or kidney cancer.

This chain joins TRBV21-1 and TRBJ2-7. TRBV21-1 is listed as a pseudogene. The CDR3 is 16 residues long. CDR3 bases: TGTGCCAGCAGCAACCGGGGGCAGGGGAGTCAAGACGAGCAGTACTTC. Residues: CASSNRGQGSQDEQYF.

This chain joins TRBV2 and TRBJ2-2, with 9 bases that match TRBD2. The trim removed 3 bases at V and 5 bases at J, leaving 7 bases unmatched. Germline lookup yields CDR1 SNHLY and CDR2 FYNNEI. This CDR3 has 16 amino acids. The CDR3 reads CASSEGLAGRTGELFF. DNA for the CDR3: TGTGCCAGCAGTGAGGGTCTAGCGGGAAGGACCGGGGAGCTGTTTTTT. Complete variable domain (other parts from reference TRBV2 and TRBJ2-2): EPEVTQTPSHQVTQMGQEVILRCVPISNHLYFYWYRQILGQKVEFLVSFYNNEISEKSEIFDDQFSVERPDGSNFTLKIRSTKLEDSAMYFCASSEGLAGRTGELFFGEGSRLTVL.

This chain links TRBV2 with TRBJ2-4, with D perhaps TRBD2 (5 bases). The CDR3 runs 16 residues. Germline V gene sequence: CDR1 SNHLY, CDR2 FYNNEI. V dropped 6 bases and J dropped 3 bases, with 18 bases sitting between them. The CDR3 coding sequence is TGTGCCAGCAGGACTCTGCGGGCAACGCGCAAAAACATTCAGTACTTC. Translating gives CASRTLRATRKNIQYF.

The J gene is TRBJ2-3, the V gene TRBV28, with D possibly being TRBD2 (7 bases). Germline CDR1 MDHEN, CDR2 SYDVKM. V lost 9 bases, J lost 5 bases, and 21 bases lay in between. There are 15 residues in the CDR3. In DNA, the CDR3 is TGTGCCAGTGGGGGGCTAGCGGAGGGGCAAGATACGCAGTATTTT. Translation gives CASGGLAEGQDTQYF.

The chain combines TRBV6-5 with TRBJ2-7; 8 positions agree with TRBD1. V lost 5 bases, J lost 0 bases, and 6 bases stayed unmatched. The CDR3 loop spans 15 amino acids. Germline CDR1 is MNHEY and CDR2 is SVGAGI. CDR3: CASSVTGGHSYEQYF. Written as DNA, the CDR3 is TGTGCCAGCAGTGTAACAGGGGGTCACTCCTACGAGCAGTACTTC.

The table lists this clone with a few counts. This sequence joins TRBV4-1 and TRBJ1-2; 7 nucleotides line up with TRBD1. The V gene end was trimmed by 1 base and the J gene end by 2 bases; junction bases not matched to a gene: 4. The germline CDR1 and CDR2 sequences are MGHRA and YSYEKL. This CDR3 comprises 15 residues. CDR3 sequence: CASSQGGQLNYGYTF. The CDR3 DNA reads TGCGCCAGCAGCCAAGGGGGACAGTTAAACTATGGCTACACCTTC.

In its sample, this clone was seen once. The genes are TRBV4-3 and TRBJ1-1, with D hard to call. V gave up 2 bases and J gave up 0 bases, with 10 bases separating them. This CDR3 is 15 amino acids long. Germline V gene lookup returns CDR1 LGHNA and CDR2 YSLEER. The CDR3 reads CASSQFSRLNTEAFF. The CDR3 DNA is TGCGCCAGCAGCCAATTCTCCAGACTGAACACTGAAGCTTTCTTT.

The chain uses TRBV20-1 and TRBJ2-7; no clear D. The V gene's germline CDR1 is DFQATT and CDR2 SNEGSKA (reference sequence). The CDR3 totals 11 residues. Trimming left V 4 bases short and J 3 bases short, with 7 bases between. The CDR3 DNA reads TGCAGTGCTAACGACCGCTACGAGCAGTACTTC. This sequence encodes CSANDRYEQYF.

V usage is TRBV9 and J usage is TRBJ2-7; 8 bases line up with TRBD1. This CDR3 is built from 17 residues. CDR1 is SGDLS, CDR2 YYNGEE, per germline. Trimming removed 4 bases from V and 0 bases from J; junction bases left unmatched: 12. CDR3 sequence reads: CASSPSPTGAYSYEQYF. The CDR3 DNA sequence: TGTGCCAGCAGCCCCTCCCCGACAGGGGCGTACTCCTACGAGCAGTACTTC.

The table lists this clone with a count of one. The chain couples TRBV6-6 to TRBJ1-1; D gene uncertain. The CDR3 is 15 residues long. The germline V gene encodes CDR1 MNHNY and CDR2 SVGAGI (reference sequence). The V and J ends lost 5 bases and 1 base respectively, with 14 bases between them. The CDR3 loop is CASSRQGRQNTEAFF. CDR3 nucleotide sequence: TGTGCCAGCAGTCGCCAAGGACGGCAGAACACTGAAGCTTTCTTT.

J is TRBJ2-3 and V is TRBV5-1, with TRBD1 as a possible D gene (6 bases). CDR3 length: 16 amino acids. The germline CDR1 and CDR2 sequences are SGHRS and YFSETQ. Between the trimmed V and J ends, which lost 4 bases and 0 bases, there was a span of 15 bases. The CDR3 region has the DNA TGCGCCAGCAGCGCCCAGGGGCTCGGGAGCACAGATACGCAGTATTTT. The encoded protein is CASSAQGLGSTDTQYF.

This chain connects TRBV5-6 to TRBJ2-7; 8 bases fit TRBD1. Losses at the gene ends were 3 bases for V and 2 bases for J; bases not matched to a gene: 4. This CDR3 is built from 14 residues. Germline lookup yields CDR1 SGHDT and CDR2 YYEEEE. CDR3 in DNA: TGTGCCAGCAGCTGGACAGGGTTACCCTACGAGCAGTACTTC. As protein: CASSWTGLPYEQYF.

This clone was recorded once. V gene TRBV7-6 combines with J gene TRBJ1-1; D remains ambiguous. The length of the CDR3 is 12 residues. CDR1 is SGHVS and CDR2 is FNYEAQ in the germline V gene. The V and J ends lost 5 bases and 4 bases respectively, with 8 bases between them. The CDR3 spells CASSPGLTEAFF. The CDR3 nucleotides read TGTGCCAGCAGCCCTGGCCTCACTGAAGCTTTCTTT. The complete variable domain, with remaining parts taken from reference TRBV7-6 and TRBJ1-1, reads GAGVSQSPRYKVTKRGQDVALRCDPISGHVSLYWYRQALGQGPEFLTYFNYEAQQDKSGLPNDRFSAERPEGSISTLTIQRTEQRDSAMYRCASSPGLTEAFFGQGTRLTVV.

The gene calls are TRBV7-8 and TRBJ2-3; D is ambiguous. This CDR3 has 12 amino acids. The germline gives CDR1 SGHVS, CDR2 FQNEAQ. V lost 1 base and J 5 bases, leaving 4 bases between the germline ends. The CDR3 DNA sequence: TGTGCCAGCAGCTTAGACCGAGATACGCAGTATTTT. Translation gives CASSLDRDTQYF.

This clone was counted once. V and J are TRBV10-3 and TRBJ1-1; a possible D gene is TRBD1 (5 bases). Germline assignment: CDR1 ENHRY and CDR2 SYGVKD. V was shortened by 11 bases and J by 5 bases, with 18 bases between the two germline ends. There are 13 residues in the CDR3. Here the CDR3 reads CASGGGVSTEAFF. In DNA, the CDR3 is TGTGCCTCCGGTGGGGGGGTAAGTACTGAAGCTTTCTTT.

The chain employs TRBV6-6 and TRBJ2-2; no clear D. Germline CDR1 reads MNHNY; CDR2 reads SVGAGI (reference sequence). CDR3 length: 15 amino acids. Trimming took off 3 bases at V and 4 bases at J, with 12 bases between the two ends. CDR3 region: CASSYQISGTGELFF. CDR3 nucleotide sequence: TGTGCCAGCAGTTATCAGATTTCGGGCACCGGGGAGCTGTTTTTT.

This clone was seen a handful of times. The chain carries TRBV11-2 and TRBJ2-1; possibly TRBD2 for D (6 bases). Looked up from germline, CDR1 is SGHAT and CDR2 is FQNNGV. Trimming shortened V by 5 bases and J by 7 bases, and 21 bases separated the two germline ends. This CDR3 region has 16 residues. The DNA for the CDR3 is TGTGCCAGCAGCCCCGGGGTGGCGGGATTTTCAAATGAGCAGTTCTTC. This gives the protein CASSPGVAGFSNEQFF.

This chain connects TRBV4-1 to TRBJ2-3; D might be TRBD1 or TRBD2, each matching 6 bases. Germline values: CDR1 MGHRA, CDR2 YSYEKL. This CDR3 is built from 17 residues. V was trimmed by 4 bases and J by 4 bases, leaving 21 bases between them. The CDR3 DNA reads TGCGCCAGCAGCCCCGAGACCCACAGGGACTCGCCAGATACGCAGTATTTT. It yields the protein CASSPETHRDSPDTQYF.

CDR3 DNA sequence: TGTGCTAGTGGTTTTGGGAATGAGCAGTTCTTC. It codes for CASGFGNEQFF. The gene calls are TRBV12-5 and TRBJ2-1, with D unresolved. V dropped 3 bases and J dropped 7 bases, with 4 bases sitting between them. Germline CDR1 LGHNT, CDR2 FRNRAP. This CDR3 spans 11 amino acids. Looking up the rest from reference TRBV12-5 and TRBJ2-1 gives the full variable domain: DARVTQTPRHKVTEMGQEVTMRCQPILGHNTVFWYRQTMMQGLELLAYFRNRAPLDDSGMPKDRFSAEMPDATLATLKIQPSEPRDSAVYFCASGFGNEQFFGPGTRLTVL.

This sequence joins TRBV9 and TRBJ1-3; D not resolved. The CDR3 consists of 15 residues. V lost 0 bases, J lost 2 bases, and 9 bases lay in between. Germline V gene lookup returns CDR1 SGDLS and CDR2 YYNGEE. The CDR3: CASSVGEGTGNTIYF. The CDR3 nucleotides read TGTGCCAGCAGCGTAGGGGAGGGTACTGGAAACACCATATATTTT.

The J gene is TRBJ1-5, the V gene TRBV18, with a possible D match to TRBD1 (6 bases). The ends were cut back, 5 bases at V and 7 bases at J, with 12 bases in the middle. The V gene's germline CDR1 is KGHSH and CDR2 LQKENI. The CDR3 covers 13 residues. The CDR3 sequence is CASSSAGAQPQHF. As DNA, the CDR3 is TGTGCCAGCTCATCGGCAGGGGCCCAGCCCCAGCATTTT.